The 32 T cell receptor beta chains presented below share a single source sample, sequenced in a study of T-cell memory formation after mild COVID-19. One entry per CDR3 protein, called by TCRdb with MiXCR from the 5' RACE reads. The sample includes over 120,000 distinct CDR3 sequences, about 6.1% of them seen just once. The sequencing sample was made of PBMCs or a T cell subset sorted from them (not recorded which). The source of these receptors is an adult woman who had mild COVID-19 (a few samples of this study predate the infection). Cell type and time point are not known.

This clonotype was recorded at least ten times. The chain combines TRBV29-1 with TRBJ1-1, with 7 bases aligning to TRBD1. Germline loops: CDR1 SQVTM, CDR2 ANQGSEA. V lost 6 bases and J lost 0; bases outside the gene matches: 7. This CDR3 is 14 amino acids long. Here the CDR3 reads CSVTGVVMNTEAFF. Here the CDR3 DNA reads TGCAGCGTAACAGGGGTTGTTATGAACACTGAAGCTTTCTTT.

This rearrangement joins TRBV20-1 to TRBJ1-3; D gene unclear. Germline lookup yields CDR1 DFQATT and CDR2 SNEGSKA (reference sequence). Trimming removed 1 base at V and 4 bases at J, with 8 bases between. The CDR3 runs to 13 residues. This chain's CDR3 is CSARADGGNTIYF. The CDR3 nucleotides are TGCAGTGCTAGAGCTGACGGGGGAAACACCATATATTTT.

The chain employs TRBV30 and TRBJ2-1; D is uncertain. Germline V CDR1 and CDR2: GTSNPN, SVGIG (reference sequence). This CDR3 is built from 12 residues. Trimming pared 5 bases from V and 6 bases from J, leaving 11 bases between. The CDR3 DNA reads TGTGCCTGGTCCCCCCTGGCCAATGAGCAGTTCTTC. As protein: CAWSPLANEQFF.

This chain connects TRBV7-6 to TRBJ2-1; D gene ambiguous. In germline, CDR1 is SGHVS, CDR2 FNYEAQ. The CDR3 is 15 amino acids. Trimming pared 0 bases from V and 2 bases from J, leaving 8 bases between. The CDR3, as DNA: TGTGCCAGCAGCTTAGCGTTGGTTCCCTACAATGAGCAGTTCTTC. This translates into CASSLALVPYNEQFF.

The chain carries TRBV24-1 and TRBJ2-2; 7 bases match TRBD1. CDR1 and CDR2 from the germline V gene are KGHDR and SFDVKD. This CDR3 contains 16 residues. J lost 4 bases, V lost 10 bases, and 14 bases had no gene match. The CDR3 coding sequence is TGTGCCACGAGAGGGACAGTAGGCTCGGGCACCGGGGAGCTGTTTTTT. Residues: CATRGTVGSGTGELFF.

At least ten counts were recorded for this clonotype. The chain carries TRBV5-1 and TRBJ1-1; possibly TRBD1 for D (6 bases). CDR1 and CDR2 from the germline V gene are SGHRS and YFSETQ. CDR3 length: 14 amino acids. The V end lost 3 bases, the J end lost 6 bases, and 15 bases lay between the germline ends. As DNA, the CDR3 is TGCGCCAGCAGCTCGGGAACAGGGATCGCTGAAGCTTTCTTT. Translating gives CASSSGTGIAEAFF.

The chain recombines TRBV5-1 with TRBJ2-3, with 10 bases fitting TRBD2. V lost 0 bases and J lost 4; bases outside the gene matches: 5. Germline CDR1 and CDR2: SGHRS and YFSETQ. The length of the CDR3 is 16 residues. CDR3 nucleotides: TGCGCCAGCAGCTTGGGGACTAGCGGAGGGGCAGATACGCAGTATTTT. This translates into CASSLGTSGGADTQYF.

Of note for this clonotype: This may stem from a read error, because a much larger clone lies one nucleotide away. The genes are TRBV12-3 or TRBV12-4 and TRBJ2-5; no clear D gene. CDR3 length: 14 residues. V lost 0 bases, J lost 5 bases, and 10 bases lay in between. The DNA for the CDR3 is TGTGCCAGCAGTTTAGCGTCGATCTGCGAGACCCAGTACTTC. As protein: CASSLASICETQYF.

This clonotype was detected many times. The chain uses TRBV5-1 and TRBJ2-7, with 8 bases identical to TRBD1. Losses at the gene ends were 0 bases for V and 4 bases for J; bases not matched to a gene: 12. This CDR3 spans 17 amino acids. The germline V gene encodes CDR1 SGHRS and CDR2 YFSETQ. The CDR3 loop is CASSLALIAGGPYEQYF. CDR3 coding DNA: TGCGCCAGCAGCTTGGCCCTGATAGCAGGGGGCCCGTACGAGCAGTACTTC.

This clonotype was found many times. The chain uses TRBV4-3 and TRBJ1-6; 7 bases agree with TRBD1. This CDR3 has 16 amino acids. Germline trimming cut 4 bases from V and 9 bases from J; bases unmatched to any gene: 12. In germline, CDR1 is LGHNA, CDR2 YSLEER. In DNA, the CDR3 is TGCGCCAGCAGCCCTAACAGGGGACTATCAAGTTCACCCCTCCACTTT. Translated, it gives CASSPNRGLSSSPLHF.

This clonotype was found a few times. This chain uses TRBV5-1 with TRBJ2-7, with D possibly called TRBD1 or TRBD2 (6 bases each). This CDR3 region has 18 residues. The V gene's germline CDR1 is SGHRS and CDR2 YFSETQ. Trimming left V 0 bases short and J 3 bases short, with 22 bases between. The CDR3 DNA sequence: TGCGCCAGCAGCTTGGTCGTCGGGGGCCCGGCCTGGGGCTACGAGCAGTACTTC. It encodes CASSLVVGGPAWGYEQYF.

This clonotype was seen only a few times. The V call is TRBV4-2, the J call TRBJ1-1, with D unclear. V shed 1 base and J shed 6 bases, with 12 bases lying between them. The CDR3 extends over 14 amino acids. Germline assignment: CDR1 LGHNA and CDR2 YNFKEQ. As DNA, the CDR3 is TGTGCCAGCAGCCAAGCCGAGGGCCTGGCTGAAGCTTTCTTT. Encoded protein: CASSQAEGLAEAFF.

At least ten counts were recorded for this clonotype. The rearrangement joins TRBV29-1 to TRBJ2-5; 8 bases line up with TRBD2. Unmatched junction bases numbered 7, after V lost 8 bases and J lost 5 bases. Looked up from germline, CDR1 is SQVTM and CDR2 is ANQGSEA. CDR3 length: 12 residues. The CDR3 DNA follows: TGCAGCATCTGGGCTAGCGGGGAGACCCAGTACTTC. Its protein product is CSIWASGETQYF.

This clonotype was detected a few times. This sequence joins TRBV5-1 and TRBJ2-5; 8 bases align to TRBD1. V lost 4 bases to trimming and J lost 1 base; unmatched junction nucleotides: 6. The CDR3 is 15 residues long. CDR1 is SGHRS, CDR2 YFSETQ, per germline. The CDR3 bases are TGCGCCAGCAGCCTTGACAGGGGTCGCCAAGAGACCCAGTACTTC. It encodes CASSLDRGRQETQYF.

V is TRBV27 and J is TRBJ1-1, with 7 bases lining up with TRBD1. The CDR3 spans 15 residues. With 6 bases clipped from V and 1 base from J, the junction kept 8 bases outside the gene matches. CDR1 is MNHEY and CDR2 is SMNVEV in the germline V gene (reference sequence). CDR3 sequence reads: CASSRQGMGNTEAFF. Written as DNA, the CDR3 is TGTGCCAGCAGCCGACAGGGAATGGGGAACACTGAAGCTTTCTTT.

This clonotype was counted between two and nine times. The chain carries TRBV4-1 and TRBJ1-2; D is unclear. The CDR3 length is 11 residues. V was trimmed by 0 bases and J by 13 bases, leaving 9 bases between them. Per germline, CDR1 MGHRA and CDR2 YSYEKL. The CDR3 DNA sequence: TGCGCCAGCAGCCAAGACAGGAGGGCCACCTTC. Translated: CASSQDRRATF.

This chain connects TRBV7-9 to TRBJ2-1; 8 positions agree with TRBD2. V dropped 0 bases and J dropped 0; count of bases not matched to a gene: 4. This CDR3 is 17 amino acids long. The germline V gene encodes CDR1 SEHNR and CDR2 FQNEAQ (reference sequence). For the CDR3, the DNA is TGTGCCAGCAGCTTAGCCGGCCTAGCGGGCTCCTACAATGAGCAGTTCTTC. This codes for CASSLAGLAGSYNEQFF.

This clonotype was recorded at least ten times. The rearrangement joins TRBV9 to TRBJ1-4; 7 bases are shared with TRBD1. V was clipped by 4 bases and J by 7 bases; unmatched bases: 13. CDR1 is SGDLS, CDR2 YYNGEE, per germline. CDR3 length equals 16 residues. CDR3: CASSKQTGDVGEKLFF. The CDR3 nucleotides read TGTGCCAGCAGCAAACAAACAGGGGACGTTGGTGAAAAACTGTTTTTT. The entire variable domain, with the rest obtained from reference TRBV9 and TRBJ1-4, is as follows: DSGVTQTPKHLITATGQRVTLRCSPRSGDLSVYWYQQSLDQGLQFLIQYYNGEERAKGNILERFSAQQFPDLHSELNLSSLELGDSALYFCASSKQTGDVGEKLFFGSGTQLSVL.

The chain uses TRBV4-3 and TRBJ1-2; 11 positions agree with TRBD1. The CDR3 is 15 residues long. J lost 4 bases, V lost 1 base, and 2 bases had no gene match. Germline lookup yields CDR1 LGHNA and CDR2 YSLEER. The CDR3 sequence is CASSQVDRGLYGYTF. DNA for the CDR3: TGCGCCAGCAGCCAAGTGGACAGGGGGCTCTATGGCTACACCTTC.

The chain joins TRBV5-1 to TRBJ2-7; the D is unclear. CDR1 and CDR2 (germline): SGHRS, YFSETQ. The CDR3 sequence is 15 residues long. Trimming removed 0 bases at V and 3 bases at J, with 13 bases between. CDR3 residues: CASSLALDLVYEQYF. CDR3 bases: TGCGCCAGCAGCTTGGCCTTGGATCTAGTCTACGAGCAGTACTTC.

This clonotype was recorded at least ten times. The chain uses TRBV6-5 and TRBJ2-1; TRBD2 matches 8 bases. CDR1 is MNHEY, CDR2 SVGAGI, per germline. V lost 6 bases, J lost 1 base, and 5 bases stayed unmatched. The CDR3 is 15 residues long. CDR3 residues: CASSQIAGSYNEQFF. CDR3 DNA sequence: TGTGCCAGCAGCCAGATAGCGGGATCCTACAATGAGCAGTTCTTC.

CDR3 sequence reads: CASGPTGSGTQYF. The CDR3, as DNA: TGTGCCAGCGGCCCGACAGGGTCTGGGACCCAGTACTTC. The rearrangement joins TRBV14 to TRBJ2-5; 7 positions agree with TRBD1. V shed 8 bases, J shed 7 bases, and the junction held 10 bases outside the gene matches. The CDR3 extends over 13 amino acids. The V gene's germline CDR1 is SGHDN and CDR2 FVKESK.

The chain is built from TRBV12-3 or TRBV12-4 and TRBJ2-7, with 7 positions matching TRBD1. Losses at the gene ends were 6 bases for V and 3 bases for J; bases not matched to a gene: 11. The CDR3 has 15 amino acids. The CDR3 protein is CASSLPDRASYEQYF. The DNA of the CDR3 is TGTGCCAGCAGCCTTCCAGACAGGGCTAGCTACGAGCAGTACTTC.

This clonotype was picked up a small number of times. CDR3 nucleotide sequence: TGCGCCAGCAGCCAAGACAGGGGAACCTCCTACAATGAGCAGTTCTTC. Protein sequence: CASSQDRGTSYNEQFF. The chain couples TRBV4-1 to TRBJ2-1; possible D gene TRBD1, 6 bases. This CDR3 comprises 16 residues. The germline V gene has CDR1 MGHRA and CDR2 YSYEKL. V lost 0 bases and J lost 0, with 9 bases in between.

The chain carries TRBV12-3 or TRBV12-4 and TRBJ1-1; TRBD1 matches 9 bases. V was clipped by 5 bases and J by 5 bases; unmatched bases: 9. The CDR3 spans 15 residues. In DNA form, the CDR3 reads TGTGCCAGCAGTCCGTACCCGGGACAGGGTACTGAAGCTTTCTTT. Protein product: CASSPYPGQGTEAFF.

This clonotype was recorded a few times. This chain joins TRBV7-9 and TRBJ1-5, with 8 positions matching TRBD1. Germline V gene lookup returns CDR1 SEHNR and CDR2 FQNEAQ (reference sequence). Trimming at V came to 5 bases and at J to 7 bases, leaving 10 bases not matched to a gene. The CDR3 covers 15 residues. For the CDR3, the DNA is TGTGCCAGCAGCCCCGGACAGGGAAAAGGGCAGCCCCAGCATTTT. Residues: CASSPGQGKGQPQHF. Based on the CDR3 plus reference TRBV7-9 and TRBJ1-5, the full variable domain is DTGVSQNPRHKITKRGQNVTFRCDPISEHNRLYWYRQTLGQGPEFLTYFQNEAQLEKSRLLSDRFSAERPKGSFSTLEIQRTEQGDSAMYLCASSPGQGKGQPQHFGDGTRLSIL.

This clonotype came up many times. The chain is built from TRBV18 and TRBJ2-1, with 7 bases lining up with TRBD1. Germline V gene lookup returns CDR1 KGHSH and CDR2 LQKENI. CDR3 length: 15 amino acids. V gave up 1 base and J gave up 12 bases; unmatched junction bases: 12. CDR3 residues: CASSPRSRGPDVQFF. The CDR3 DNA is TGTGCCAGCTCACCACGGTCGAGGGGGCCAGACGTGCAGTTCTTC.

This clonotype was seen ten or more times. The chain joins TRBV20-1 to TRBJ2-4; 7 bases are shared with TRBD1. The length of the CDR3 is 18 residues. Trimming cost V 5 bases and J 0 bases; bases outside gene matches: 16. The germline CDR1 and CDR2 sequences are DFQATT and SNEGSKA (reference sequence). The CDR3: CSAVTPRNQGEAKNIQYF. The CDR3 nucleotides are TGCAGTGCTGTGACCCCCCGGAATCAGGGGGAAGCCAAAAACATTCAGTACTTC.

The chain has TRBV29-1 and TRBJ2-7, with 8 bases lining up with TRBD1. Germline-derived CDR1 and CDR2 are SQVTM and ANQGSEA. This CDR3 region has 13 residues. The junction had 9 bases not matched to a gene; V was cut back by 7 bases and J by 4 bases. The CDR3 here is CSAGGDRRYEQYF. The CDR3 coding sequence is TGCAGCGCCGGTGGGGACAGGAGGTACGAGCAGTACTTC.

The chain couples TRBV5-1 to TRBJ2-3; possible D gene TRBD2, 6 bases. V lost 0 bases and J 6 bases, leaving 14 bases between the germline ends. The V gene's germline CDR1 is SGHRS and CDR2 YFSETQ. This CDR3 comprises 15 residues. CDR3: CASSLVSGGRDTQYF. The DNA for the CDR3 is TGCGCCAGCAGCTTGGTTTCCGGGGGACGGGATACGCAGTATTTT.

A few counts support this clonotype. This chain connects TRBV7-3 to TRBJ2-1; 13 positions agree with TRBD2. There are 18 residues in the CDR3. Per germline, CDR1 SGHTA and CDR2 FQGTGA. The junction had 6 bases not matched to a gene; V was cut back by 3 bases and J by 1 base. For the CDR3, the DNA is TGTGCCAGCAGCTTGAGGACTAGCGGGAGTATATCCTACAATGAGCAGTTCTTC. Translating gives CASSLRTSGSISYNEQFF.

The chain employs TRBV19 and TRBJ1-5, with 7 bases identical to TRBD1. The CDR3 length is 15 residues. Germline lookup yields CDR1 LNHDA and CDR2 SQIVND (reference sequence). With V trimmed by 6 bases and J by 1 base, 6 bases remained unmatched. DNA of the CDR3: TGTGCCAGTAGAGAACAGGGGTGGAGCAATCAGCCCCAGCATTTT. Encoded protein: CASREQGWSNQPQHF.